This is a list of T cell receptor beta chains from one sample in a study of cytomegalovirus exposure and HLA in healthy donors. Sequenced by immunoSEQ multiplex PCR; TCRdb stores in-frame clones only, minus some. Of about 78,000 clones detected, 90% to 96% appear once; the ten largest clones hold roughly 1.5%. Input material: PBMCs. These receptors all stem from a man aged 18 to 30 in good health and CMV-seropositive. CDR3s include the opening cysteine and the closing phenylalanine or tryptophan. The D gene is left open where the match is weak. The listing skips clone size in some rows; elsewhere it reads once, few, many or a size class.

v_call: TRBV6-5; clone_size: .; d_call: TRBD1; j_call: TRBJ2-7; cdr3_nt: TGTGCCAGCAGTTACGCGGACAGGGACTTTGAGCAGTACTTC; cdr3_aa: CASSYADRDFEQYF
v_call: TRBV4-1; clone_size: .; d_call: .; j_call: TRBJ2-5; cdr3_nt: TGCGCCAGCAGCCAGAGGGCTGGGAGGCAAGAGACCCAGTACTTC; cdr3_aa: CASSQRAGRQETQYF
v_call: TRBV10-3; clone_size: .; d_call: .; j_call: TRBJ1-2; cdr3_nt: TGTGCCATCAGTGATAGTCCCTATGGCTACACCTTC; cdr3_aa: CAISDSPYGYTF
v_call: TRBV10-2; clone_size: .; d_call: .; j_call: TRBJ2-2; cdr3_nt: TGCGCCAGCAGCGGGGTTTCGAGAGGTGTCCCTAAGAACACCGGGGAGCTGTTTTTT; cdr3_aa: CASSGVSRGVPKNTGELFF
v_call: TRBV15; clone_size: .; d_call: TRBD2; j_call: TRBJ2-7; cdr3_nt: TGTGCCACCCCTCCGGTGGTTGCGGGAGGGCCCTCGTGCGAGCAGTACTTC; cdr3_aa: CATPPVVAGGPSCEQYF
v_call: TRBV19; clone_size: few; d_call: .; j_call: TRBJ1-1; cdr3_nt: TGTGCCAGTAGTATGGATAGACAGGTGAACACTGAAGCTTTCTTT; cdr3_aa: CASSMDRQVNTEAFF
v_call: TRBV28; clone_size: .; d_call: .; j_call: TRBJ1-2; cdr3_nt: TGTGCCAGCAGACCACAACAGGGAAACTATGGCTACACCTTC; cdr3_aa: CASRPQQGNYGYTF
v_call: TRBV4-2; clone_size: .; d_call: .; j_call: TRBJ2-1; cdr3_nt: TGTGCCAGCAGCGTACGCGACTCCTACAATGAGCAGTTCTTC; cdr3_aa: CASSVRDSYNEQFF
v_call: TRBV28; clone_size: .; d_call: .; j_call: TRBJ1-4; cdr3_nt: TGTGCCAGCAGTTTTTGGGGGGGAGGTAATGAAAAACTGTTTTTT; cdr3_aa: CASSFWGGGNEKLFF
v_call: TRBV21-1; clone_size: .; d_call: .; j_call: TRBJ1-5; cdr3_nt: TGTGCCAGCAGCAAAGAGGTGGGGCACAAGGTTGGCAATCAGCCCCAGCATTTT; cdr3_aa: CASSKEVGHKVGNQPQHF
v_call: TRBV10-1; clone_size: .; d_call: TRBD2; j_call: TRBJ2-7; cdr3_nt: TGCGCCAGCATGGCAGCGGGAGGATCGCGCGAGCAGTACTTC; cdr3_aa: CASMAAGGSREQYF
v_call: TRBV28; clone_size: .; d_call: .; j_call: TRBJ2-7; cdr3_nt: TGTGCCAGCGGGCGGGCTGTGTACGAGCAGTACTTC; cdr3_aa: CASGRAVYEQYF
v_call: TRBV7-9; clone_size: .; d_call: TRBD1; j_call: TRBJ1-3; cdr3_nt: TGTGCCCCCACAGGGGGCCTTGATCGGAGACTCTCTGGAAACACCATATATTTT; cdr3_aa: CAPTGGLDRRLSGNTIYF
v_call: TRBV5-1; clone_size: .; d_call: .; j_call: TRBJ2-7; cdr3_nt: TGCGCCAGCAGCCCGGGGGACAGAATCTACGAGCAGTACTTC; cdr3_aa: CASSPGDRIYEQYF
v_call: TRBV4-1; clone_size: .; d_call: .; j_call: TRBJ1-1; cdr3_nt: TGCGCCAGCAGCCAAGTGCAAGACAGGCTGAACACTGAAGCTTTCTTT; cdr3_aa: CASSQVQDRLNTEAFF
v_call: TRBV30; clone_size: .; d_call: TRBD2; j_call: TRBJ2-7; cdr3_nt: TGTGCCTGGAGTGTACTAGCGACCTACGAGCAGTACTTC; cdr3_aa: CAWSVLATYEQYF
v_call: TRBV9; clone_size: .; d_call: .; j_call: TRBJ1-3; cdr3_nt: TGTGCCAGCAGCGTAGATTTCGGTTCAGGAAACACCATATATTTT; cdr3_aa: CASSVDFGSGNTIYF
v_call: TRBV27; clone_size: .; d_call: .; j_call: TRBJ1-5; cdr3_nt: TGTGCCAGCAGACAGACCGGGACAATCAGCAATCAGCCCCAGCATTTT; cdr3_aa: CASRQTGTISNQPQHF
v_call: TRBV9; clone_size: .; d_call: TRBD1; j_call: TRBJ1-1; cdr3_nt: TGTGCCAGCAGCGGCTCCGGGACAGCTGACACTGAAGCTTTCTTT; cdr3_aa: CASSGSGTADTEAFF
v_call: TRBV7-2; clone_size: .; d_call: TRBD1; j_call: TRBJ1-3; cdr3_nt: TGTGCCAGCAGCTTAGGTCCTACAGGGGGTTCTGGAAACACCATATATTTT; cdr3_aa: CASSLGPTGGSGNTIYF
v_call: TRBV28; clone_size: .; d_call: .; j_call: TRBJ2-2; cdr3_nt: TGTGCCAGCAGTACGGACAGTCCCCCTACGGGGGAGCTGTTTTTT; cdr3_aa: CASSTDSPPTGELFF
v_call: TRBV10-3; clone_size: .; d_call: TRBD2; j_call: TRBJ2-7; cdr3_nt: TGTGCCATCAGTGAGTCGGCGGGAGGGGTCTACGAGCAGTACTTC; cdr3_aa: CAISESAGGVYEQYF
v_call: TRBV30; clone_size: .; d_call: .; j_call: TRBJ1-1; cdr3_nt: TGTGCCTGGAGCGGGGGGGGACGTACTGAAGCTTTCTTT; cdr3_aa: CAWSGGGRTEAFF
v_call: TRBV7-8; clone_size: .; d_call: TRBD1; j_call: TRBJ2-5; cdr3_nt: TGTGCCAGCAGCTTAGGGACAGGGTACGAGGGGCCCCAAGAGACCCAGTACTTC; cdr3_aa: CASSLGTGYEGPQETQYF
v_call: TRBV5-4; clone_size: .; d_call: .; j_call: TRBJ2-1; cdr3_nt: TGTGCCAGCAGCGGGGAGGCCTTCTCCTACAATGAGCAGTTCTTC; cdr3_aa: CASSGEAFSYNEQFF
v_call: TRBV5-4; clone_size: .; d_call: .; j_call: TRBJ2-7; cdr3_nt: TGTGCCAGCAGCTTGTTGTATTACGAGCAGTACTTC; cdr3_aa: CASSLLYYEQYF
v_call: TRBV5-1; clone_size: .; d_call: .; j_call: TRBJ1-1; cdr3_nt: TGCGCCAGCAGCTTGGGAGGGATGTCCACTGAAGCTTTCTTT; cdr3_aa: CASSLGGMSTEAFF
v_call: TRBV6-6; clone_size: .; d_call: TRBD1; j_call: TRBJ1-5; cdr3_nt: TGTGCCAGCAGTACTGGGGACAGGGAGTGGGGTCAGCCCCAGCATTTT; cdr3_aa: CASSTGDREWGQPQHF
v_call: TRBV6-5; clone_size: once; d_call: TRBD1; j_call: TRBJ1-1; cdr3_nt: TGTGCCAGCAGTTTCCGGACAGGGAGGGCTGAAGCTTTCTTT; cdr3_aa: CASSFRTGRAEAFF
v_call: TRBV16; clone_size: few; d_call: TRBD1; j_call: TRBJ2-7; cdr3_nt: TGTGCCAGCAGCCAATCGGGGACAGGGCTGGACGAGCAGTACTTC; cdr3_aa: CASSQSGTGLDEQYF
v_call: TRBV6-5; clone_size: .; d_call: TRBD2; j_call: TRBJ2-2; cdr3_nt: TGTGCCAGCAGTTTACTAGCGGGAGGGCCTCCCGGGGAGCTGTTTTTT; cdr3_aa: CASSLLAGGPPGELFF
v_call: TRBV5-1; clone_size: .; d_call: .; j_call: TRBJ2-6; cdr3_nt: TGCGCCAGCAGCTTGGAGGGGACTTCTTACGGGGCCAACGTCCTGACTTTC; cdr3_aa: CASSLEGTSYGANVLTF
v_call: TRBV21-1; clone_size: .; d_call: .; j_call: TRBJ2-6; cdr3_nt: TGTGCCAGCAGCAAAGGGGTTGAGGGCAGGGGCGCGGGTGGGGCCAACGTCCTGACTTTC; cdr3_aa: CASSKGVEGRGAGGANVLTF
v_call: TRBV5-1; clone_size: .; d_call: .; j_call: TRBJ2-2; cdr3_nt: TGCGCCAGCACGACTTTTTCAACGGTCGCCGGGGAGCTGTTTTTT; cdr3_aa: CASTTFSTVAGELFF
v_call: TRBV13; clone_size: .; d_call: TRBD2; j_call: TRBJ2-3; cdr3_nt: TGTGCCAGCAGCTTAGAGCGGGAGGCTACAGATACGCAGTATTTT; cdr3_aa: CASSLEREATDTQYF
v_call: TRBV7-9; clone_size: .; d_call: .; j_call: TRBJ2-2; cdr3_nt: TGTGCCAGCAGCTTAAACGACTCCGGGGAGCTGTTTTTT; cdr3_aa: CASSLNDSGELFF
v_call: TRBV4-1; clone_size: .; d_call: .; j_call: TRBJ2-2; cdr3_nt: TGCGCCAGCAGCCAAGATACACAAACCCCCGTGGCCGGGGAGCTGTTTTTT; cdr3_aa: CASSQDTQTPVAGELFF
v_call: TRBV15; clone_size: .; d_call: .; j_call: TRBJ2-7; cdr3_nt: TGTGCCACCAGCAGAGATTTCTACAGGGCCCAGGTGATCGAGCAGTACTTC; cdr3_aa: CATSRDFYRAQVIEQYF
v_call: TRBV27; clone_size: .; d_call: TRBD2; j_call: TRBJ2-3; cdr3_nt: TGTGCCAGCAGTTTATGGATAGCGGGAAGTGCAGATACGCAGTATTTT; cdr3_aa: CASSLWIAGSADTQYF
v_call: TRBV11-3; clone_size: .; d_call: .; j_call: TRBJ1-2; cdr3_nt: TGTGCCAGCAGCTTACAGGGGACCCCTAACTATGGCTACACCTTC; cdr3_aa: CASSLQGTPNYGYTF
v_call: TRBV5-5; clone_size: .; d_call: .; j_call: TRBJ2-3; cdr3_nt: TGTGCCAGCAGCTTGTCACGTGAGAATACGCAGTATTTT; cdr3_aa: CASSLSRENTQYF
v_call: TRBV7-9; clone_size: .; d_call: .; j_call: TRBJ2-7; cdr3_nt: TGTGCCAGCAGCACCACGACAGATTCCTACGAGCAGTACTTC; cdr3_aa: CASSTTTDSYEQYF
v_call: TRBV6-5; clone_size: .; d_call: TRBD1; j_call: TRBJ1-1; cdr3_nt: TGTGCCAGCAGTTACTCGGACAGGTGGGGACGTGAAGCTTTCTTT; cdr3_aa: CASSYSDRWGREAFF
v_call: TRBV19; clone_size: .; d_call: TRBD2; j_call: TRBJ2-7; cdr3_nt: TGTGCCAGTAGAAATAGCGGGAGCTACGAGCAGTACTTC; cdr3_aa: CASRNSGSYEQYF
v_call: TRBV27; clone_size: .; d_call: TRBD1; j_call: TRBJ1-2; cdr3_nt: TGTGCCAGCAGTCCGACGACAGGGGTGAGGGGTATAAATGGCTACACCTTC; cdr3_aa: CASSPTTGVRGINGYTF